The rows below give T cell receptor beta chains drawn from one sample of a study of beta chain features in type 1 diabetes. The protocol was immunoSEQ multiplex PCR, while the TCRdb copy is restricted to in-frame clones and leaves out a portion. Among approximately 600,000 clones listed, under 15% were seen once. Sequenced sample: naive CD4+ T cells from blood. All receptors come from a young man with type 1 diabetes. Both conserved end residues are part of each CDR3. The D gene is left open where the match is weak. Where a row states a size, it is once, few, many or the class of an expanded clone; other rows omit it.

d_gene: .
j_gene: TRBJ1-3
abundance: .
v_gene: TRBV15
CDR3aa: CATSRSPTDPGNTIYF
CDR3nt: TGTGCCACCAGCCGATCTCCTACGGACCCTGGAAACACCATATATTTT

d_gene: .
j_gene: TRBJ2-5
abundance: few
v_gene: TRBV7-2
CDR3aa: CASSLAWGEETQYF
CDR3nt: TGTGCCAGCAGCTTAGCCTGGGGAGAAGAGACCCAGTACTTC

d_gene: .
j_gene: TRBJ2-1
abundance: .
v_gene: TRBV5-6
CDR3aa: CASSLTGEVLFF
CDR3nt: TGTGCCAGCAGCCTTACAGGGGAGGTTCTGTTCTTC

d_gene: TRBD1
j_gene: TRBJ2-7
abundance: .
v_gene: TRBV7-2
CDR3aa: CASSLGDRGFYEQYF
CDR3nt: TGTGCCAGCAGCTTAGGGGACAGGGGGTTCTACGAGCAGTACTTC

d_gene: .
j_gene: TRBJ2-1
abundance: .
v_gene: TRBV10-2
CDR3aa: CASVQSGNEQFF
CDR3nt: TGCGCCAGCGTCCAAAGTGGCAATGAGCAGTTCTTC

d_gene: TRBD1
j_gene: TRBJ2-2
abundance: .
v_gene: TRBV29-1
CDR3aa: CSGGQGNTGELFF
CDR3nt: TGCAGCGGTGGACAGGGTAACACCGGGGAGCTGTTTTTT

d_gene: .
j_gene: TRBJ2-7
abundance: .
v_gene: TRBV7-9
CDR3aa: CASSFDQMYEQYF
CDR3nt: TGTGCCAGCAGCTTTGATCAAATGTACGAGCAGTACTTC

d_gene: .
j_gene: TRBJ1-5
abundance: .
v_gene: TRBV4-1
CDR3aa: CASSQEGGGGNQPQHF
CDR3nt: TGCGCCAGCAGCCAAGAGGGGGGCGGCGGGAATCAGCCCCAGCATTTT

d_gene: TRBD2
j_gene: TRBJ2-7
abundance: .
v_gene: TRBV29-1
CDR3aa: CSVGGGETYEQYF
CDR3nt: TGCAGCGTTGGCGGGGGGGAAACCTACGAGCAGTACTTC

d_gene: .
j_gene: TRBJ1-2
abundance: .
v_gene: TRBV28
CDR3aa: CASSFTNYGYTF
CDR3nt: TGTGCCAGCAGTTTTACTAACTATGGCTACACCTTC

d_gene: .
j_gene: TRBJ1-5
abundance: .
v_gene: TRBV6-1
CDR3aa: CASSEVGGFEPQHF
CDR3nt: TGTGCCAGCAGTGAAGTAGGCGGGTTTGAGCCCCAGCATTTT

d_gene: TRBD2
j_gene: TRBJ2-7
abundance: .
v_gene: TRBV11-2
CDR3aa: CASSPGTSGEQYF
CDR3nt: TGTGCCAGCAGCCCCGGGACTAGCGGTGAGCAGTACTTC

d_gene: .
j_gene: TRBJ1-1
abundance: .
v_gene: TRBV28
CDR3aa: CASTISGEAFF
CDR3nt: TGTGCCAGCACTATATCAGGCGAAGCTTTCTTT

d_gene: TRBD2
j_gene: TRBJ2-5
abundance: .
v_gene: TRBV7-9
CDR3aa: CASSSGTRGIGETQYF
CDR3nt: TGTGCCAGCTCATCCGGGACTAGAGGGATCGGGGAGACCCAGTACTTC

d_gene: .
j_gene: TRBJ2-2
abundance: few
v_gene: TRBV7-2
CDR3aa: CASSAGANTGELFF
CDR3nt: TGTGCCAGCAGCGCGGGGGCCAACACCGGGGAGCTGTTTTTT

d_gene: TRBD1
j_gene: TRBJ2-5
abundance: few
v_gene: TRBV7-8
CDR3aa: CASSPRDSQETQYF
CDR3nt: TGTGCCAGCAGCCCCCGGGACAGCCAAGAGACCCAGTACTTC

d_gene: .
j_gene: TRBJ1-4
abundance: few
v_gene: TRBV4-2
CDR3aa: CASSQPGRSNEKLFF
CDR3nt: TGTGCCAGCAGCCAACCAGGGAGGTCTAATGAAAAACTGTTTTTT

d_gene: .
j_gene: TRBJ1-2
abundance: .
v_gene: TRBV29-1
CDR3aa: CSVGRDGGYSGYTF
CDR3nt: TGCAGCGTGGGTCGGGATGGAGGGTATAGTGGCTACACCTTC

d_gene: TRBD1
j_gene: TRBJ2-4
abundance: many
v_gene: TRBV7-6
CDR3aa: CASSSWTGEGIQYF
CDR3nt: TGTGCCAGCAGCTCTTGGACAGGGGAAGGCATTCAGTACTTC

d_gene: .
j_gene: TRBJ1-5
abundance: few
v_gene: TRBV4-3
CDR3aa: CASSQDSVGQPQHF
CDR3nt: TGCGCCAGCAGCCAAGACTCGGTAGGGCAGCCCCAGCATTTT

d_gene: .
j_gene: TRBJ1-1
abundance: .
v_gene: TRBV12-5
CDR3aa: CASGSGQLSEAFF
CDR3nt: TGTGCTAGTGGTTCCGGACAGCTATCTGAAGCTTTCTTT

d_gene: .
j_gene: TRBJ1-3
abundance: .
v_gene: TRBV4-2
CDR3aa: CASSQDPVVGTGNTIYF
CDR3nt: TGTGCCAGCAGCCAAGATCCAGTTGTGGGTACGGGAAACACCATATATTTT

d_gene: .
j_gene: TRBJ2-5
abundance: .
v_gene: TRBV28
CDR3aa: CASSPARAAKETQYF
CDR3nt: TGTGCCAGCAGTCCGGCTAGGGCAGCAAAAGAGACCCAGTACTTC

d_gene: .
j_gene: TRBJ2-1
abundance: few
v_gene: TRBV5-1
CDR3aa: CASSPNTGAVHNEQFF
CDR3nt: TGCGCCAGCAGCCCTAATACGGGGGCGGTCCACAATGAGCAGTTCTTC

d_gene: TRBD2
j_gene: TRBJ2-5
abundance: few
v_gene: TRBV29-1
CDR3aa: CSVGSSGGKETQYF
CDR3nt: TGCAGCGTTGGAAGTAGCGGGGGGAAAGAGACCCAGTACTTC

d_gene: .
j_gene: TRBJ1-1
abundance: few
v_gene: TRBV10-3
CDR3aa: CAISEGQMKTEAFF
CDR3nt: TGTGCCATCAGTGAAGGACAGATGAAGACTGAAGCTTTCTTT

d_gene: .
j_gene: TRBJ2-7
abundance: .
v_gene: TRBV2
CDR3aa: CASSDGRAEQYF
CDR3nt: TGTGCCAGCAGTGATGGCCGGGCAGAACAGTACTTC

d_gene: .
j_gene: TRBJ1-5
abundance: few
v_gene: TRBV7-2
CDR3aa: CASSSAQRGSNQPQHF
CDR3nt: TGTGCCAGCAGCTCCGCCCAACGGGGGAGCAATCAGCCCCAGCATTTT

d_gene: .
j_gene: TRBJ2-7
abundance: few
v_gene: TRBV30
CDR3aa: CAWSLTGEQYF
CDR3nt: TGTGCCTGGAGTCTGACAGGCGAGCAGTACTTC

d_gene: .
j_gene: TRBJ1-4
abundance: few
v_gene: TRBV11-2
CDR3aa: CASSLEGEKLFF
CDR3nt: TGTGCCAGCAGCTTAGAAGGAGAAAAACTGTTTTTT

d_gene: .
j_gene: TRBJ2-3
abundance: .
v_gene: TRBV7-2
CDR3aa: CASSLGSAGTDTQYF
CDR3nt: TGTGCCAGCAGCTTAGGTTCAGCGGGCACAGATACGCAGTATTTT

d_gene: .
j_gene: TRBJ2-1
abundance: few
v_gene: TRBV5-1
CDR3aa: CASSLAQGYNEQFF
CDR3nt: TGCGCCAGCAGCTTGGCACAGGGCTACAATGAGCAGTTCTTC

d_gene: TRBD1
j_gene: TRBJ2-3
abundance: few
v_gene: TRBV25-1
CDR3aa: CASSESRGTGADTQYF
CDR3nt: TGTGCCAGCAGTGAATCCCGGGGCACAGGGGCAGATACGCAGTATTTT

d_gene: .
j_gene: TRBJ1-6
abundance: .
v_gene: TRBV7-2
CDR3aa: CASSLFNSPLHF
CDR3nt: TGTGCCAGCAGCTTATTCAATTCACCCCTCCACTTT

d_gene: TRBD2
j_gene: TRBJ2-2
abundance: .
v_gene: TRBV4-3
CDR3aa: CASSRATSGVLGGELFF
CDR3nt: TGCGCCAGCAGCAGAGCGACTAGCGGGGTCCTCGGCGGGGAGCTGTTTTTT

d_gene: .
j_gene: TRBJ1-2
abundance: few
v_gene: TRBV25-1
CDR3aa: CASSESGTYNGYTF
CDR3nt: TGTGCCAGCAGTGAATCGGGGACATATAATGGCTACACCTTC

d_gene: .
j_gene: TRBJ2-3
abundance: .
v_gene: TRBV9
CDR3aa: CASSVVGTSTDTQYF
CDR3nt: TGTGCCAGCAGCGTAGTGGGGACTAGCACAGATACGCAGTATTTT

d_gene: .
j_gene: TRBJ2-1
abundance: few
v_gene: TRBV5-4
CDR3aa: CASSSPGESSYNEQFF
CDR3nt: TGTGCCAGCAGCTCCCCGGGGGAGAGCTCCTACAATGAGCAGTTCTTC

d_gene: .
j_gene: TRBJ1-4
abundance: .
v_gene: TRBV30
CDR3aa: CAWSVQRAEKLFF
CDR3nt: TGTGCCTGGAGTGTACAAAGGGCCGAGAAACTGTTTTTT

d_gene: .
j_gene: TRBJ2-2
abundance: few
v_gene: TRBV7-2
CDR3aa: CASIPRGQLAGELFF
CDR3nt: TGTGCCAGCATCCCCCGGGGGCAGCTCGCCGGGGAGCTGTTTTTT

d_gene: .
j_gene: TRBJ1-5
abundance: .
v_gene: TRBV28
CDR3aa: CASSLDPAEDQPQHF
CDR3nt: TGTGCCAGCAGTTTAGATCCGGCAGAAGATCAGCCCCAGCATTTT

d_gene: TRBD1
j_gene: TRBJ1-2
abundance: few
v_gene: TRBV4-3
CDR3aa: CASSQDRAGGYTF
CDR3nt: TGCGCCAGCAGCCAGGACAGGGCGGGAGGCTACACCTTC

d_gene: TRBD1
j_gene: TRBJ1-2
abundance: .
v_gene: TRBV29-1
CDR3aa: CSVAGQGGGYTF
CDR3nt: TGCAGCGTGGCGGGACAGGGGGGTGGCTACACCTTC

d_gene: .
j_gene: TRBJ1-2
abundance: .
v_gene: TRBV10-3
CDR3aa: CAISVAGVAYGYTF
CDR3nt: TGTGCCATCAGTGTGGCAGGGGTGGCCTATGGCTACACCTTC

d_gene: .
j_gene: TRBJ2-7
abundance: .
v_gene: TRBV19
CDR3aa: CASSMTQPPYEQYF
CDR3nt: TGTGCCAGTAGTATGACCCAGCCCCCCTACGAGCAGTACTTC

d_gene: .
j_gene: TRBJ2-3
abundance: few
v_gene: TRBV7-6
CDR3aa: CASSSRPGSADTQYF
CDR3nt: TGTGCCAGCAGCTCCCGCCCGGGTAGTGCAGATACGCAGTATTTT

d_gene: .
j_gene: TRBJ1-5
abundance: few
v_gene: TRBV6-6
CDR3aa: CASSQDQPQHF
CDR3nt: TGTGCCAGCAGCCAGGATCAGCCCCAGCATTTT

d_gene: TRBD1
j_gene: TRBJ2-1
abundance: few
v_gene: TRBV7-2
CDR3aa: CASSVTGASYNEQFF
CDR3nt: TGTGCCAGCAGCGTCACAGGGGCCTCCTACAATGAGCAGTTCTTC

d_gene: .
j_gene: TRBJ1-4
abundance: .
v_gene: TRBV25-1
CDR3aa: CASRAPGGGNEKLFF
CDR3nt: TGTGCCAGCAGGGCCCCGGGAGGGGGAAATGAAAAACTGTTTTTT

d_gene: .
j_gene: TRBJ2-5
abundance: .
v_gene: TRBV6-6
CDR3aa: CASSRKGGEETQYF
CDR3nt: TGTGCCAGCAGCCGCAAGGGGGGAGAAGAGACCCAGTACTTC

d_gene: .
j_gene: TRBJ2-5
abundance: .
v_gene: TRBV7-3
CDR3aa: CASSSKTGASQETQYF
CDR3nt: TGTGCCAGCAGCTCTAAGACAGGCGCTTCCCAAGAGACCCAGTACTTC

d_gene: .
j_gene: TRBJ2-7
abundance: .
v_gene: TRBV6-5
CDR3aa: CASTEVGNHEQYF
CDR3nt: TGTGCCAGCACCGAAGTGGGTAACCACGAGCAGTACTTC

d_gene: .
j_gene: TRBJ1-5
abundance: .
v_gene: TRBV7-2
CDR3aa: CASSLAEGQPQHF
CDR3nt: TGTGCCAGCAGCTTAGCGGAGGGTCAGCCCCAGCATTTT